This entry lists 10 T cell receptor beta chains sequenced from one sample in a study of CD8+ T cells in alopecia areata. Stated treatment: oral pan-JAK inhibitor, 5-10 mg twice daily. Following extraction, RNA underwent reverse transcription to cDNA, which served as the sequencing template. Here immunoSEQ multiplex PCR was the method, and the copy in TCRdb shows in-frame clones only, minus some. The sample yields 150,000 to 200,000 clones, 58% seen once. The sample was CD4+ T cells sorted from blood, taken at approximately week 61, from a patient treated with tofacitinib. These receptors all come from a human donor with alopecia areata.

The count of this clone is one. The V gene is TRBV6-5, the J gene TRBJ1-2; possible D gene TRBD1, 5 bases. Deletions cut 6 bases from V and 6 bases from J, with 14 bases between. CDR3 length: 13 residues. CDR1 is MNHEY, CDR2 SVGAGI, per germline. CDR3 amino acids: CASSLGGYDGYTF. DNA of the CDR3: TGTGCCAGCAGCCTTGGGGGATACGATGGCTACACCTTC.

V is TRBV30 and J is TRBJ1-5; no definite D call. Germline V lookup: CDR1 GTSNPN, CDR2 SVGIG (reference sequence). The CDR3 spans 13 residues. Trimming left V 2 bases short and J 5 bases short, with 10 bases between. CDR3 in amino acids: CAWSRTRDQPQHF. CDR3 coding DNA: TGTGCCTGGAGTAGGACCCGCGATCAGCCCCAGCATTTT. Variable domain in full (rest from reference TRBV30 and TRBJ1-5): SQTIHQWPATLVQPVGSPLSLECTVEGTSNPNLYWYRQAAGRGLQLLFYSVGIGQISSEVPQNLSASRPQDRQFILSSKKLLLSDSGFYLCAWSRTRDQPQHFGDGTRLSIL.

The CDR3 protein is CAWSVFDRRNTIYF. In DNA form, the CDR3 reads TGTGCCTGGAGTGTATTCGACCGTAGAAACACCATATATTTT. The V and J genes are TRBV30 and TRBJ1-3; no firm D call. V dropped 0 bases and J dropped 5 bases, with 11 bases sitting between them. Germline assignment: CDR1 GTSNPN and CDR2 SVGIG (reference sequence). The CDR3 spans 14 residues.

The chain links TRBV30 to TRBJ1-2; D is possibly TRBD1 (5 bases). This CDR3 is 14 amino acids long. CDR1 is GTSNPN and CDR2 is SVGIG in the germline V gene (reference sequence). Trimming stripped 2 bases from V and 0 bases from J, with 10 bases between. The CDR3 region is CAWSRGGSNYGYTF. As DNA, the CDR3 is TGTGCCTGGAGTAGGGGTGGATCTAACTATGGCTACACCTTC.

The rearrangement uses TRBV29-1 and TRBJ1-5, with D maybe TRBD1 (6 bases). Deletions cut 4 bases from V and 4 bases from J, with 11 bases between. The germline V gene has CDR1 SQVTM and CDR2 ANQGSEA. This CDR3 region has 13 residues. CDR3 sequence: CSVAGADNQPQHF. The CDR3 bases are TGCAGCGTTGCAGGGGCTGATAATCAGCCCCAGCATTTT.

The CDR3 region is CASSPGTGNYEQYF. The CDR3 DNA reads TGTGCCAGCAGTCCGGGGACAGGGAACTACGAGCAGTACTTC. V usage is TRBV6-1 and J usage is TRBJ2-7, with 9 nucleotides matching TRBD1. The ends lost 5 bases at V and 3 bases at J; junction bases unmatched: 5. This CDR3 comprises 14 residues. Germline CDR1 is MNHNS and CDR2 is SASEGT.

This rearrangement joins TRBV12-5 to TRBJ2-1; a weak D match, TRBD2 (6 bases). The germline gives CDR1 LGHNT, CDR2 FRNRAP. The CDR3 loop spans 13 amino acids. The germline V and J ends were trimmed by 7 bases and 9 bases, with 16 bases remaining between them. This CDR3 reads CASVGGLPGEQFF. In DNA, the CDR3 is TGTGCTAGTGTCGGGGGACTCCCGGGTGAGCAGTTCTTC. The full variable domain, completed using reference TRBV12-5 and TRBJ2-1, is DARVTQTPRHKVTEMGQEVTMRCQPILGHNTVFWYRQTMMQGLELLAYFRNRAPLDDSGMPKDRFSAEMPDATLATLKIQPSEPRDSAVYFCASVGGLPGEQFFGPGTRLTVL.

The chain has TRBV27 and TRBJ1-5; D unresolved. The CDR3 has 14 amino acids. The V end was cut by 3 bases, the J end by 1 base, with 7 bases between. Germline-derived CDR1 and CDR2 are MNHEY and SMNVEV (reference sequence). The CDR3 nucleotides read TGTGCCAGCAGTTTTGGACGGAGCAATCAGCCCCAGCATTTT. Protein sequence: CASSFGRSNQPQHF.

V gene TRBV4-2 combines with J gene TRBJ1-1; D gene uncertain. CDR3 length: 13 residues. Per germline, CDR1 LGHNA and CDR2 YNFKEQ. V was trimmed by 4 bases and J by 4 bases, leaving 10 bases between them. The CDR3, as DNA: TGTGCCAGCAGCCCAAAGACGAGCACTGAAGCTTTCTTT. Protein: CASSPKTSTEAFF.

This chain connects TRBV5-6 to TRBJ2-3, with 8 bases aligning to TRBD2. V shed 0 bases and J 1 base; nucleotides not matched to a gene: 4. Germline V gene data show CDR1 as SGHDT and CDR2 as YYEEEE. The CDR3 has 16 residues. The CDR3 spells CASSLAGRAGTDTQYF. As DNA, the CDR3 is TGTGCCAGCAGCTTGGCCGGGAGGGCCGGCACAGATACGCAGTATTTT.